Listed here are 21 T cell receptor beta chains from one sample, sequenced in a study of identical twins. MiXCR was run by TCRdb on the 5' RACE reads, yielding one entry per CDR3 protein. The sample holds fewer than 900,000 distinct CDR3 sequences; 15% to 20% are singletons and the top ten take around 14%. These data were also filed under a second study, of T cells expressing NK-cell markers.

The material sequenced was PBMCs. The receptors stem from a woman between 18 and 30 years old in good health.

The genes are TRBV6-1 and TRBJ2-1; 11 bases map to TRBD2. Germline trimming cut 6 bases from V and 5 bases from J; bases unmatched to any gene: 12. This CDR3 has 17 amino acids. Germline CDR1 MNHNS, CDR2 SASEGT. CDR3 amino acids: CASRHLNLAGGHNEQFF. The CDR3 DNA sequence: TGTGCCAGCAGACATCTCAATCTAGCGGGGGGACACAATGAGCAGTTCTTC.

The chain recombines TRBV12-3 or TRBV12-4 with TRBJ1-4, with 10 positions matching TRBD1. The CDR3 length is 14 residues. The ends lost 5 bases at V and 8 bases at J; junction bases unmatched: 5. CDR3 amino acids: CASSRTGGLEKLFF. The CDR3 nucleotides read TGTGCCAGCAGTCGGACAGGGGGATTAGAAAAACTGTTTTTT.

V usage is TRBV20-1 and J usage is TRBJ2-1; D is perhaps TRBD1 (5 bases). Germline-derived CDR1 and CDR2 are DFQATT and SNEGSKA (reference sequence). This CDR3 is 11 amino acids long. The CDR3 region is CTFRQNNEQFF. The CDR3 DNA sequence: TGCACCTTCCGACAGAACAATGAGCAGTTCTTC.

V usage is TRBV28 and J usage is TRBJ2-5; 9 nucleotides line up with TRBD2. Germline V gives CDR1 MDHEN, CDR2 SYDVKM. Trimming took 6 bases from V and 5 from J; bases not matched to a gene: 7. The CDR3 has 14 residues. The CDR3 here is CASSAGGAPETQYF. CDR3 nucleotides: TGTGCCAGCAGCGCGGGGGGGGCACCCGAGACCCAGTACTTC.

This clonotype was detected a few times. The chain has TRBV9 and TRBJ1-1; 8 positions match TRBD1. The J segment lost 1 base and the V segment lost 4 bases, leaving 6 bases of the junction unmatched. Germline CDR1 reads SGDLS; CDR2 reads YYNGEE. This CDR3 region has 15 residues. CDR3 residues: CASSPPGTGNTEAFF. The CDR3 nucleotides read TGTGCCAGCAGCCCTCCCGGGACAGGGAACACTGAAGCTTTCTTT.

A few counts support this clonotype. The chain uses TRBV12-3 or TRBV12-4 and TRBJ1-2; 11 bases are a match to TRBD1. This CDR3 has 14 amino acids. J gave up 8 bases and V 4 bases, and 6 bases lay outside the gene matches. The CDR3 nucleotides read TGTGCCAGCAGTTGGACAGGGGGCTCTGGGGGCTACACCTTC. It is translated as CASSWTGGSGGYTF.

In DNA, the CDR3 is TGCGCCAGCAGCCGGAACGGGGCTAACTATGGCTACACCTTC. As protein: CASSRNGANYGYTF. V gene TRBV5-1 combines with J gene TRBJ1-2; D gene unclear. V gave up 4 bases and J gave up 0 bases, with 10 bases separating them. Germline V gives CDR1 SGHRS, CDR2 YFSETQ. This CDR3 contains 14 residues.

The chain has TRBV24-1 and TRBJ2-5; D gene unclear. The CDR3 extends over 13 amino acids. Germline-derived CDR1 and CDR2 are KGHDR and SFDVKD. Trimming pared 3 bases from V and 3 bases from J, leaving 7 bases between. The CDR3 DNA reads TGTGCCACCAGTGATCCTGGGAAAGAGACCCAGTACTTC. Translation: CATSDPGKETQYF.

V is TRBV12-5 and J is TRBJ2-5; D uncertain. CDR1 and CDR2 (germline): LGHNT, FRNRAP. The CDR3 extends over 15 amino acids. The V end was cut by 6 bases, the J end by 0 bases, with 14 bases between. CDR3 residues: CASGPPTAYQETQYF. CDR3 bases: TGTGCTAGTGGCCCCCCGACTGCGTACCAAGAGACCCAGTACTTC.

The J gene is TRBJ2-3, the V gene TRBV4-2; 10 bases match TRBD2. The ends lost 0 bases at V and 6 bases at J; junction bases unmatched: 6. The length of the CDR3 is 16 residues. In germline, CDR1 is LGHNA, CDR2 YNFKEQ. DNA of the CDR3: TGTGCCAGCAGCCAAGAGGGTAGCGGGGGGAGGGATACGCAGTATTTT. Translating it yields CASSQEGSGGRDTQYF.

The chain couples TRBV11-2 to TRBJ2-2, with 8 bases lining up with TRBD2. The CDR3 covers 16 residues. The junction had 13 bases not matched to a gene; V was cut back by 7 bases and J by 6 bases. CDR1 SGHAT and CDR2 FQNNGV come from the germline V gene. The CDR3 loop is CASTTLGTRDAGELFF. For the CDR3, the DNA is TGTGCCAGCACCACACTCGGGACTAGGGATGCCGGGGAGCTGTTTTTT.

This clonotype was detected a few times. The CDR3 bases are TGCGCCAGCAGCCTAGGGACAGAAGATTCCTACGAGCAGTACTTC. This translates into CASSLGTEDSYEQYF. The chain uses TRBV4-3 and TRBJ2-7; 7 nucleotides agree with TRBD1. Germline CDR1 is LGHNA and CDR2 is YSLEER. This CDR3 spans 15 amino acids. The V segment lost 4 bases and the J segment 1 base; nucleotides outside the gene matches: 7.

This clonotype was seen only a few times. The chain has TRBV7-9 and TRBJ2-3; D remains ambiguous. The V and J ends lost 1 base and 4 bases respectively, with 6 bases between them. CDR3 length: 13 amino acids. Germline V CDR1 and CDR2: SEHNR, FQNEAQ (reference sequence). CDR3 region: CASSLVLPDTQYF. In nucleotides, the CDR3 is TGTGCCAGCAGCTTAGTCCTACCAGATACGCAGTATTTT.

This clonotype has only a few counts. The chain uses TRBV4-2 and TRBJ2-1; tentative D call: TRBD2 (6 bases). V lost 1 base and J lost 2, with 12 bases in between. Looked up from germline, CDR1 is LGHNA and CDR2 is YNFKEQ. CDR3 size: 16 residues. The CDR3 reads CASSQAPGRTYNEQFF. The CDR3 region has the DNA TGTGCCAGCAGCCAAGCACCAGGGAGGACCTACAATGAGCAGTTCTTC.

The chain combines TRBV29-1 with TRBJ2-3, with D possibly TRBD1 on 6 matching bases. V lost 4 bases to trimming and J lost 2 bases, with 13 bases between them. The CDR3 totals 14 residues. Germline V gene data show CDR1 as SQVTM and CDR2 as ANQGSEA. The CDR3 region has the DNA TGCAGCGTTGCTGGACAGAGCCTCACAGATACGCAGTATTTT. Translation gives CSVAGQSLTDTQYF.

This clonotype has only a few counts. This chain links TRBV18 with TRBJ1-2; no clear D. V gave up 0 bases and J gave up 8 bases, with 13 bases separating them. Germline V CDR1 and CDR2: KGHSH, LQKENI. The CDR3 totals 14 residues. DNA for the CDR3: TGTGCCAGCTCACCACCGAACTTACGGGGAGGCTACACCTTC. Its protein product is CASSPPNLRGGYTF.

This clonotype has a handful of counts. The V call is TRBV10-3, the J call TRBJ1-2; D might be TRBD1 (5 bases). Trimming pared 7 bases from V and 7 bases from J, leaving 19 bases between. Germline CDR1 is ENHRY and CDR2 is SYGVKD. The CDR3 spans 14 residues. CDR3 loop: CAITLSGGTGGYTF. CDR3 DNA: TGTGCCATCACCCTCTCCGGGGGAACGGGTGGCTACACCTTC.

This clonotype has more than one count but fewer than ten. This rearrangement joins TRBV20-1 to TRBJ2-5; D might be TRBD1 or TRBD2, each matching 5 bases. Trimming removed 1 base from V and 5 bases from J, with 14 bases in between. Per germline, CDR1 DFQATT and CDR2 SNEGSKA (reference sequence). The CDR3 runs to 14 residues. For the CDR3, the DNA is TGCAGTGCTAGAGCCCTAGGCGAGGGGGAGACCCAGTACTTC. As protein: CSARALGEGETQYF.

This clonotype was recorded many times. Here the CDR3 reads CSARRPGHKTIGELFF. The CDR3 bases are TGCAGTGCTAGAAGACCGGGTCATAAGACCATCGGGGAGCTGTTTTTT. The J gene is TRBJ2-2, the V gene TRBV20-1; D is undetermined. CDR1 is DFQATT and CDR2 is SNEGSKA in the germline V gene (reference sequence). The CDR3 totals 16 residues. V gave up 2 bases and J gave up 7 bases, with 20 bases separating them.

The V and J genes are TRBV5-1 and TRBJ1-6; possible D gene TRBD1, 5 bases. CDR1 SGHRS and CDR2 YFSETQ come from the germline V gene. CDR3 length equals 14 residues. V lost 4 bases and J lost 10, with 15 bases in between. The CDR3 spells CASSPGQARSPLHF. Here the CDR3 DNA reads TGCGCCAGCAGCCCCGGACAAGCCAGGTCACCCCTCCACTTT.

This sequence joins TRBV30 and TRBJ2-5; 8 bases fit TRBD2. The CDR3 totals 15 residues. The junction had 8 bases not matched to a gene; V was cut back by 0 bases and J by 5 bases. Germline CDR1 reads GTSNPN; CDR2 reads SVGIG (reference sequence). CDR3 region: CAWSVSGRNTETQYF. Written as DNA, the CDR3 is TGTGCCTGGAGTGTCAGCGGGAGAAATACGGAGACCCAGTACTTC. The whole variable domain, remainder taken from reference TRBV30 and TRBJ2-5, is SQTIHQWPATLVQPVGSPLSLECTVEGTSNPNLYWYRQAAGRGLQLLFYSVGIGQISSEVPQNLSASRPQDRQFILSSKKLLLSDSGFYLCAWSVSGRNTETQYFGPGTRLLVL.